A selection of T cell receptor beta chains follows, all from one sample in a study of T cell responses to AZD1222 COVID-19 vaccine. Repertoires were generated with immunoSEQ multiplex PCR, while TCRdb's copy carries only in-frame clones and drops some. The top ten hold 1.5% to 2% of the sample, which has roughly 190,000 clones, more than 85% seen once. The sample was peripheral blood, taken 28 days after the second AZD1222 dose. All receptors come from an adult who received the AZD1222 COVID-19 vaccine. Both conserved end residues are part of each CDR3. Fields, in order: D gene, clone size, J gene, V gene, CDR3 protein, CDR3 DNA. D genes are given only for firm matches. Size values are once, few and many counts, or a class for expanded clones, and some rows have none.

D: -; size: -; J: TRBJ2-7; V: TRBV3-1/TRBV3-2; CDR3: CASSQATYEQYF; DNA: TGTGCCAGCAGCCAAGCGACCTACGAGCAGTACTTC
D: TRBD1; size: once; J: TRBJ1-5; V: TRBV6-6; CDR3: CASSYTGTGGRQPQHF; DNA: TGTGCCAGCAGTTATACCGGGACAGGGGGCCGACAGCCCCAGCATTTT
D: -; size: -; J: TRBJ1-6; V: TRBV4-3; CDR3: CASSQDRGYGSPLHF; DNA: TGCGCCAGCAGCCAAGATAGGGGGTATGGCTCACCCCTCCACTTT
D: TRBD2; size: -; J: TRBJ2-7; V: TRBV27; CDR3: CASRPNGRAGEQYF; DNA: TGTGCCAGTCGCCCCAACGGGAGGGCGGGAGAGCAGTACTTC
D: -; size: -; J: TRBJ2-7; V: TRBV2; CDR3: CASTAGAGGPYEQYF; DNA: TGTGCCAGCACCGCAGGGGCGGGTGGCCCCTACGAGCAGTACTTC
D: TRBD2; size: few; J: TRBJ2-4; V: TRBV7-3; CDR3: CASSLGLAGDFSPYF; DNA: TGTGCCAGCAGCTTGGGACTAGCGGGAGATTTCTCCCCGTACTTC
D: -; size: -; J: TRBJ1-2; V: TRBV29-1; CDR3: CSVGARENYGYTF; DNA: TGCAGCGTTGGGGCCCGGGAGAACTATGGCTACACCTTC
D: TRBD1; size: -; J: TRBJ2-7; V: TRBV5-1; CDR3: CASSRGPYEQYF; DNA: TGCGCCAGCAGCAGGGGGCCTTACGAGCAGTACTTC
D: -; size: -; J: TRBJ2-2; V: TRBV5-1; CDR3: CASSLSPGTGELFF; DNA: TGCGCCAGCAGCTTGAGTCCCGGCACCGGGGAGCTGTTTTTT
D: TRBD1; size: once; J: TRBJ1-2; V: TRBV4-2; CDR3: CASSQDLGQGYGYTF; DNA: TGTGCCAGCAGCCAAGATCTAGGACAGGGATATGGCTACACCTTC
D: -; size: -; J: TRBJ2-1; V: TRBV7-9; CDR3: CASSLQTDEQFF; DNA: TGTGCCAGCAGCTTACAGACGGATGAGCAGTTCTTC
D: TRBD2; size: once; J: TRBJ2-1; V: TRBV19; CDR3: CASSIGPGTSGRNEQFF; DNA: TGTGCCAGTAGTATAGGGCCAGGGACTAGCGGGAGAAATGAGCAGTTCTTC
D: TRBD1; size: -; J: TRBJ2-2; V: TRBV6-6; CDR3: CASNPLGQGSTGELFF; DNA: TGTGCCTCCAACCCCCTCGGACAGGGTTCAACCGGGGAGCTGTTTTTT
D: -; size: -; J: TRBJ1-6; V: TRBV27; CDR3: CASSLVLGANSPLHF; DNA: TGTGCCAGCAGTTTAGTTCTGGGGGCAAATTCACCCCTCCACTTT
D: -; size: -; J: TRBJ2-4; V: TRBV5-4; CDR3: CASSLVGAEHKNIQYF; DNA: TGTGCCAGCAGCTTGGTGGGGGCTGAACACAAAAACATTCAGTACTTC
D: -; size: once; J: TRBJ1-6; V: TRBV5-1; CDR3: CASSLRGLADSYNSPLHF; DNA: TGCGCCAGCAGCTTGAGGGGCCTTGCGGACTCCTATAATTCACCCCTCCACTTT
D: -; size: once; J: TRBJ2-1; V: TRBV6-6; CDR3: CASFNIGRTLYNEQFF; DNA: TGTGCCAGTTTTAATATAGGACGGACCCTTTACAATGAGCAGTTCTTC
D: TRBD2; size: -; J: TRBJ2-1; V: TRBV12-5; CDR3: CASGSALAGDSYNEQFF; DNA: TGTGCTAGTGGTTCCGCGCTAGCGGGAGATTCCTACAATGAGCAGTTCTTC
D: -; size: -; J: TRBJ1-3; V: TRBV5-6; CDR3: CASSLATTGSGNTIYF; DNA: TGTGCCAGCAGCTTGGCCACCACAGGCAGTGGAAACACCATATATTTT
D: -; size: -; J: TRBJ2-4; V: TRBV16; CDR3: CASSQDRDIQYF; DNA: TGTGCCAGCAGCCAGGACCGGGACATTCAGTACTTC
D: -; size: -; J: TRBJ2-7; V: TRBV19; CDR3: CASSTYRDGTYEQYF; DNA: TGTGCCAGTAGTACCTACCGGGACGGAACCTACGAGCAGTACTTC
D: TRBD1; size: once; J: TRBJ2-5; V: TRBV4-1; CDR3: CASSSAGQGETQYF; DNA: TGCGCCAGCAGCTCGGCTGGACAGGGCGAGACCCAGTACTTC
D: TRBD2; size: -; J: TRBJ2-1; V: TRBV5-4; CDR3: CASSFFSGRDNEQFF; DNA: TGTGCCAGCAGCTTCTTTAGCGGGAGGGACAATGAGCAGTTCTTC
D: -; size: -; J: TRBJ2-3; V: TRBV7-9; CDR3: CASGFGDTQYF; DNA: TGTGCCAGTGGCTTTGGGGATACGCAGTATTTT
D: -; size: -; J: TRBJ2-1; V: TRBV18; CDR3: CASSPPFQGRNNEQFF; DNA: TGTGCCAGCTCACCACCGTTCCAGGGTCGGAACAATGAGCAGTTCTTC
D: TRBD2; size: -; J: TRBJ2-3; V: TRBV6-5; CDR3: CASSYDSGGSTDTQYF; DNA: TGTGCCAGCAGTTACGACAGCGGGGGGAGCACAGATACGCAGTATTTT
D: -; size: -; J: TRBJ2-2; V: TRBV7-3; CDR3: CASSLITGGQDLTGELFF; DNA: TGTGCCAGCAGCTTAATAACGGGGGGACAGGACCTCACCGGGGAGCTGTTTTTT
D: TRBD1; size: -; J: TRBJ2-7; V: TRBV5-4; CDR3: CASSSGQGLYEQYF; DNA: TGTGCCAGCAGCTCGGGACAGGGGCTATACGAGCAGTACTTC
D: -; size: -; J: TRBJ2-7; V: TRBV30; CDR3: CAWSRGTPYEQYF; DNA: TGTGCCTGGAGCCGGGGAACCCCCTACGAGCAGTACTTC
D: -; size: -; J: TRBJ2-2; V: TRBV4-3; CDR3: CASSQDLRDSNTGELFF; DNA: TGCGCCAGCAGCCAAGATCTCAGAGACAGCAACACCGGGGAGCTGTTTTTT
D: -; size: -; J: TRBJ1-6; V: TRBV19; CDR3: CASSIQGVNSPLHF; DNA: TGTGCCAGTAGTATTCAGGGCGTGAATTCACCCCTCCACTTT
D: -; size: -; J: TRBJ1-6; V: TRBV6-5; CDR3: CASSFPGESPLHF; DNA: TGTGCCAGCAGCTTCCCAGGGGAATCACCCCTCCACTTT
D: -; size: few; J: TRBJ1-5; V: TRBV2; CDR3: CASSTFQGRDSNQPQHF; DNA: TGTGCCAGCAGTACGTTTCAAGGCCGGGACAGCAATCAGCCCCAGCATTTT
D: TRBD1; size: -; J: TRBJ1-5; V: TRBV6-5; CDR3: CASSSWDSGNQPQHF; DNA: TGTGCCAGCAGTTCGTGGGACAGCGGCAATCAGCCCCAGCATTTT
D: -; size: -; J: TRBJ2-3; V: TRBV18; CDR3: CASSPLVASTDTQYF; DNA: TGTGCCAGCTCACCTCTAGTTGCTTCCACAGATACGCAGTATTTT
D: TRBD1; size: -; J: TRBJ1-1; V: TRBV7-2; CDR3: CASSLRTGNTEAFF; DNA: TGTGCCAGCAGCCTTAGGACAGGGAACACTGAAGCTTTCTTT
D: TRBD1; size: -; J: TRBJ1-6; V: TRBV4-2; CDR3: CASSQTGTGKSPLHF; DNA: TGTGCCAGCAGCCAAACCGGGACAGGGAAGTCACCCCTCCACTTT
D: TRBD2; size: -; J: TRBJ2-1; V: TRBV14; CDR3: CASSLSGRALNEQFF; DNA: TGTGCCAGCAGCCTTAGCGGGAGGGCCCTCAATGAGCAGTTCTTC
D: TRBD1; size: -; J: TRBJ1-2; V: TRBV4-3; CDR3: CASSSQLTGGYGYTF; DNA: TGCGCCAGCAGCTCTCAACTGACAGGGGGTTATGGCTACACCTTC
D: -; size: -; J: TRBJ2-2; V: TRBV20-1; CDR3: CSASFGEKNTGELFF; DNA: TGCAGTGCTAGTTTCGGAGAGAAGAACACCGGGGAGCTGTTTTTT
D: TRBD2; size: -; J: TRBJ2-2; V: TRBV5-1; CDR3: CASSFGLAGYAGELFF; DNA: TGCGCCAGCAGCTTCGGACTAGCGGGGTATGCCGGGGAGCTGTTTTTT
D: -; size: few; J: TRBJ1-2; V: TRBV5-6; CDR3: CASSLTSGGYTF; DNA: TGTGCCAGCAGCTTAACCTCCGGTGGCTACACCTTC
D: TRBD2; size: -; J: TRBJ2-1; V: TRBV10-1; CDR3: CVGGLVNEQFF; DNA: TGCGTAGGGGGACTAGTAAATGAGCAGTTCTTC
D: TRBD1; size: -; J: TRBJ2-5; V: TRBV11-2; CDR3: CASSAGTGAVGETQYF; DNA: TGTGCCAGCAGCGCAGGGACAGGGGCCGTAGGGGAGACCCAGTACTTC
D: -; size: -; J: TRBJ2-2; V: TRBV7-3; CDR3: CASSLDLNTGELFF; DNA: TGTGCCAGCAGCTTAGACCTGAACACCGGGGAGCTGTTTTTT
D: TRBD2; size: -; J: TRBJ2-3; V: TRBV7-8; CDR3: CASSLGKQSGRATDTQYF; DNA: TGTGCCAGCAGCTTAGGGAAGCAAAGCGGGAGGGCCACAGATACGCAGTATTTT
D: TRBD1; size: once; J: TRBJ1-2; V: TRBV4-2; CDR3: CASSSDRGYGYTF; DNA: TGTGCCAGCAGCTCCGACAGGGGGTATGGCTACACCTTC
D: -; size: -; J: TRBJ1-1; V: TRBV18; CDR3: CASSQGGGFGTEAFF; DNA: TGTGCCAGCTCACAAGGCGGGGGATTCGGCACTGAAGCTTTCTTT
D: TRBD2; size: -; J: TRBJ2-5; V: TRBV7-3; CDR3: CASSPGLQETQYF; DNA: TGTGCCAGCAGCCCGGGACTACAAGAGACCCAGTACTTC
D: TRBD1; size: once; J: TRBJ1-2; V: TRBV12-3/TRBV12-4; CDR3: CASRPGTGYGYTF; DNA: TGTGCCAGCAGACCCGGGACAGGCTATGGCTACACCTTC
D: -; size: -; J: TRBJ1-5; V: TRBV11-2; CDR3: CASSLVGNQPQHF; DNA: TGTGCCAGCAGCTTAGTTGGGAATCAGCCCCAGCATTTT
D: TRBD1; size: -; J: TRBJ1-6; V: TRBV4-1; CDR3: CASSSTTGVNSPLHF; DNA: TGCGCCAGCAGCTCCACCACAGGGGTTAATTCACCCCTCCACTTT
D: TRBD1; size: -; J: TRBJ2-5; V: TRBV29-1; CDR3: CSVELIGQGVQETQYF; DNA: TGCAGCGTTGAATTAATAGGACAGGGGGTACAAGAGACCCAGTACTTC
D: -; size: -; J: TRBJ1-4; V: TRBV20-1; CDR3: CSASGGTSREKLFF; DNA: TGCAGTGCTAGTGGGGGTACTTCCCGCGAAAAACTGTTTTTT
D: -; size: -; J: TRBJ1-1; V: TRBV5-6; CDR3: CASSILRHGRVAFF; DNA: TGTGCCAGCAGCATTCTCCGACATGGGAGAGTGGCTTTCTTT
D: TRBD1; size: -; J: TRBJ2-7; V: TRBV18; CDR3: CASSPPTQGAREQYF; DNA: TGTGCCAGCTCACCACCAACACAGGGGGCGAGGGAGCAGTACTTC
D: -; size: -; J: TRBJ1-5; V: TRBV6-5; CDR3: CASSRQGRNQPQHF; DNA: TGTGCCAGCAGTCGACAAGGCCGCAATCAGCCCCAGCATTTT
D: -; size: many; J: TRBJ2-1; V: TRBV27; CDR3: CASSFSAGHEQFF; DNA: TGTGCCAGCAGTTTCTCGGCAGGCCATGAGCAGTTCTTC
D: -; size: -; J: TRBJ2-7; V: TRBV15; CDR3: CATSRGGGLLHEQYF; DNA: TGTGCCACCAGCAGAGGAGGTGGTCTTTTGCACGAGCAGTACTTC
D: TRBD2; size: -; J: TRBJ2-2; V: TRBV6-5; CDR3: CASRTSGTNTGELFF; DNA: TGTGCCAGCAGAACTAGCGGGACGAACACCGGGGAGCTGTTTTTT